Described below is a single T cell receptor (beta chain) sequence and its context. Its binding antigen is unknown. The sample originates from a study of CXCR3-negative and CXCR3-positive naive CD8 T cells (dated by TCRdb to about 2019). For the wider study: In total, roughly 130 million TRB reads were obtained, corresponding to roughly 1.5 +/- 0.3 million reads per library. Data from under 12 donors, pooled across two independent experiments, went into the diversity and physicochemical repertoire analyses. The TRBV-TRBJ cluster analysis covered naive subsets from about five donors and memory cells from 3 donors. The paper as a whole reports these results and caveats: Because surface CD5, which has been linked to self-reactivity in mice, was comparable between naive subsets, TCR interaction strength was also inferred from TRB CDR3 physicochemical properties. Freshly isolated PBMCs were used for most assays because CXCR3 expression partially decreased after cryopreservation. TRB CDR3s from CXCR3-positive naive cells showed higher hydrophobicity (lower Kidera factor 4), lower energy, and higher strength and volume indices than CXCR3-negative naive cells. Comparably high repertoire diversity was found in both naive subsets, whereas much lower repertoire diversity was found in memory CD8+ T cells. TRBV-TRBJ usage was similar between naive CXCR3-negative and CXCR3-positive cells from the same donor, while memory cells showed distinct patterns.

For each CD8+ T cell subset, flow sorting was done in triplicate, and 250,000 to 300,000 cells per subset went directly into RLT lysis buffer. To exclude memory contaminants, naive CD8+ T cells were stringently defined as CD45RO-CCR7+CD27+CD95-. Peripheral blood mononuclear cells were isolated from buffy coats by standard density gradient centrifugation. A FACSAria III was used to flow-sort naive CD8+ T cells into CXCR3-negative and CXCR3-positive populations. Total RNA was extracted from sorted cells with an RNeasy Mini Kit. The CDR3 runs 14 residues from the cysteine to the phenylalanine. No DNA appears here. The germline V gene supplies CDR1 SQVTM and CDR2 ANQGSEA. The sequencer was a NextSeq 550. The Human TCR Profiling Kit (MiLaboratory) was used to prepare UMI-labeled 5' RACE TRB cDNA libraries. The full amount of extracted RNA was used for cDNA synthesis, and the full amount of resulting cDNA was used for PCR amplification. The libraries were made side by side, with each library going through the same number of PCR cycles. The original methods were these. With a requirement of at least two reads per UMI, MIGEC and MiXCR extracted about 50,000 +/- 10,000 unique UMI-labeled TRB cDNA molecules per library. Each library averaged about 40,000 +/- 10,000 functional in-frame TRB CDR3 nucleotide clonotypes without stop codons. After downsampling to 5000 UMI-labeled TRB molecules per sample, diversity metrics, including normalized Shannon-Wiener and Chao1, were computed in VDJtools. Clonotype-size-weighted physicochemical properties of the central five CDR3 residues (interaction energy, strength, volume and Kidera factor 4) were computed in VDJtools. Based on TCRdb reprocessing of the reads, there is one entry per CDR3 protein sequence, and DNA is missing. TCRdb's processing, not the study's, gives the V and J calls here. The sample's clone listing holds some 120,000 distinct CDR3 sequences. Roughly 0.62% of the sample rests with the top ten.

The TCR sequence derives from a human donor in good health. Some clones in this sample may be carry-over from other donors' samples. The receptor chain draws on TRBV29-1 and TRBJ1-5. Sequencing was carried out using naive CXCR3+ CD8+ T cells from blood. Reading the label with the study, this specimen's cell subset or site is: CD45RO-CCR7+CD27+CD95- naive CD8+ T cells expressing CXCR3 (TNR3+). The CDR3 region has the sequence CSVAAEGSNQPQHF.